The rows below give T cell receptor beta chains drawn from one sample of a study of blood T cell repertoires in COVID-19. Clones were read by immunoSEQ multiplex PCR, and TCRdb kept only the in-frame ones, dropping some. This table holds about 200,000 clones, around 81% found once. Sequenced input: peripheral blood. Receptor source: a woman in her seventies with acute or convalescent COVID-19. CDR3s include the opening cysteine and the closing phenylalanine or tryptophan. D genes are given only for firm matches. Where a row states a size, it is once, few, many or the class of an expanded clone; other rows omit it.

TRBV5-4	TRBD1	few	TRBJ2-7	TGTGCCAGCAGCTTAGGACAGGTTTACGAGCAGTACTTC	CASSLGQVYEQYF
TRBV13	-	-	TRBJ2-1	TGTGCCAGCAGCGGAGGTTACTACAATGAGCAGTTCTTC	CASSGGYYNEQFF
TRBV28	-	-	TRBJ2-2	TGTGCCAGCAGTGCCCCAGGGTCACGGGCCGGGGAGCTGTTTTTT	CASSAPGSRAGELFF
TRBV28	-	many	TRBJ2-1	TGTGCCAGCAGCCACAAACACAACAATGAGCAGTTCTTC	CASSHKHNNEQFF
TRBV2	TRBD2	-	TRBJ2-1	TGTGCCAGCAGTGGGGGACTAGCGGGAGGCTACAATGAGCAGTTCTTC	CASSGGLAGGYNEQFF
TRBV28	TRBD1	-	TRBJ2-7	TGTGCCAGCAGTTTCTACCTTGGGACAGGCACCTACGAGCAGTACTTC	CASSFYLGTGTYEQYF
TRBV5-1	-	-	TRBJ1-5	TGCGCCAGCAGCGCCTTTCCCGGGAGCACAAATCAGCCCCAGCATTTT	CASSAFPGSTNQPQHF
TRBV19	-	-	TRBJ2-5	TGTGCCAGTAGTCCGACGGGTGAGGAGACCCAGTACTTC	CASSPTGEETQYF
TRBV7-2	-	many	TRBJ2-4	TGTGCCAGCACCCAGACAGTGTTGGGGGGCATTCAGTACTTC	CASTQTVLGGIQYF
TRBV4-1	-	-	TRBJ2-5	TGCGCCAGCAGCCAAGACTCCGGGACACCGCAAGAGACCCAGTACTTC	CASSQDSGTPQETQYF
TRBV28	-	-	TRBJ1-4	TGTGCCAGCAGCACTCCAGCAGGGGATAATGAAAAACTGTTTTTT	CASSTPAGDNEKLFF
TRBV9	TRBD1	few	TRBJ2-1	TGTGCCAGCAGCGAGAGCTTTAGGGACAGTGGGTACAATGAGCAGTTCTTC	CASSESFRDSGYNEQFF
TRBV3-1/TRBV3-2	TRBD2	-	TRBJ2-7	TGTGCCAGCAGCCAAGGAGTAACTAGCGTTAACGAGCAGTACTTC	CASSQGVTSVNEQYF
TRBV29-1	-	-	TRBJ1-2	TGCAGCGTTGAACTCCAGAACAGTCAGGGAGGCTACACCTTC	CSVELQNSQGGYTF
TRBV7-8	TRBD1	-	TRBJ1-4	TGTGCCAGCAGCGTGCGACAGGGGCGTAATGAAAAACTGTTTTTT	CASSVRQGRNEKLFF
TRBV19	TRBD2	-	TRBJ2-3	TGTGCCAGTAGTTTCGGGAGGGCTACAGATACGCAGTATTTT	CASSFGRATDTQYF
TRBV30	TRBD2	-	TRBJ2-2	TGTGCCTGGGGGGGACTAGTGGAGAACACCGGGGAGCTGTTTTTT	CAWGGLVENTGELFF
TRBV5-1	-	few	TRBJ1-1	TGCGCCAGCAGCAACCGGGATCCCGGGGTTGTGATGAACACTGAAGCTTTCTTT	CASSNRDPGVVMNTEAFF
TRBV29-1	-	-	TRBJ1-1	TGCAGCGCCGCGCCGGACTCCTCCACTGAAGCTTTCTTT	CSAAPDSSTEAFF
TRBV5-1	-	once	TRBJ2-4	TGCGCCAGCGCCAGGGGGACTCCTCTGGGGAGCCAGTACTTC	CASARGTPLGSQYF
TRBV29-1	TRBD1	-	TRBJ1-1	TGCAGCGTCTCCGGACAGGGACAAGCTTTCTTT	CSVSGQGQAFF
TRBV29-1	-	-	TRBJ1-1	TGCAGCGTTGAAGAAACAGGGATGGCACTAAACACTGAAGCTTTCTTT	CSVEETGMALNTEAFF
TRBV27	-	-	TRBJ2-7	TGTGCCAGCAGTCAACGACTAGTCTCCGCTTACGAGCAGTACTTC	CASSQRLVSAYEQYF
TRBV18	-	-	TRBJ2-7	TGTGCCACCTCCTCCCTAGGCAGGGACGAGCAGTACTTC	CATSSLGRDEQYF
TRBV2	-	-	TRBJ2-5	TGTGCCAGCAGTGACAAGGAGACCTCGATTCAAGAGACCCAGTACTTC	CASSDKETSIQETQYF
TRBV5-1	TRBD1	-	TRBJ2-3	TGCGCCAGCAGCTCCCAGGGGGCGAGTTCAGATACGCAGTATTTT	CASSSQGASSDTQYF
TRBV2	-	-	TRBJ1-5	TGTGCCAGCAGTGATGAGGGCACGGGGAATCAGCCCCAGCATTTT	CASSDEGTGNQPQHF
TRBV14	-	-	TRBJ1-3	TGTGCCAGCAGCCAAGAACTTCCAGGGGTCTCTGGAAACACCATATATTTT	CASSQELPGVSGNTIYF
TRBV28	TRBD1	-	TRBJ2-1	TGTGCCAGCAGTACCGGGACAGTCAATGAGCAGTTCTTC	CASSTGTVNEQFF
TRBV19	-	-	TRBJ2-1	TGTGCCAGTAGTACCCCCTCGAGCGGCTCCTACAATGAGCAGTTCTTC	CASSTPSSGSYNEQFF
TRBV18	TRBD1	few	TRBJ1-6	TGTGCCAGCTCATTGGGACAGGGAAGTTCACCCCTCCACTTT	CASSLGQGSSPLHF
TRBV29-1	-	-	TRBJ2-5	TGCAGCGTTGACCGGGGGGCAGAAGAGACCCAGTACTTC	CSVDRGAEETQYF
TRBV11-2	-	-	TRBJ2-7	TGTGCCAGCAGCATCCGTCGGGCCAGGGGCGAGCAGTACTTC	CASSIRRARGEQYF
TRBV7-6	TRBD1	-	TRBJ1-4	TGTGCCAGCAGCTTGGGACAGGGTGACGAAAAACTGTTTTTT	CASSLGQGDEKLFF
TRBV5-4	-	-	TRBJ1-4	TGTGCCAGCAGCTTGGCCGAAGGGGGAAGTGAAAAACTGTTTTTT	CASSLAEGGSEKLFF
TRBV4-1	-	-	TRBJ2-3	TGCGCCAGCAGCCAAGAATGGGCGCCAGGCACAGATACGCAGTATTTT	CASSQEWAPGTDTQYF
TRBV28	-	-	TRBJ2-2	TGTGCCAGCAGTTACAGTCGCGGGTCCGCTGCTGGCGGGGAGCTGTTTTTT	CASSYSRGSAAGGELFF
TRBV27	-	-	TRBJ1-4	TGTGCCAGCAGTTTACTCGGGGGTCGGACTAATGAAAAACTGTTTTTT	CASSLLGGRTNEKLFF
TRBV27	TRBD2	-	TRBJ2-1	TGTGCCAGCAGAAGAGCGGGGGCCTATGAGCAGTTCTTC	CASRRAGAYEQFF
TRBV29-1	TRBD1	-	TRBJ1-2	TGCAGCGCCTCGGGACAGGGGGCGAGGGGCTACACCTTC	CSASGQGARGYTF
TRBV7-9	TRBD2	-	TRBJ2-5	TGTGCCAGCAGCTTCGGGACTAGCGGGATCCAAGAGACCCAGTACTTC	CASSFGTSGIQETQYF